Below, 21 T cell receptor beta chains from the same sample are listed, as sequenced in a study of blood T cell repertoires in COVID-19. The repertoire was sequenced with immunoSEQ multiplex PCR; TCRdb's copy has only in-frame clones and lacks some. This table holds approximately 73,000 clones, 89% found once. Sequences were obtained from peripheral blood. All receptors come from a man aged 80 or over with acute or convalescent COVID-19.

The chain carries TRBV6-5 and TRBJ1-6, with TRBD1 matching over 7 bases. This CDR3 spans 15 amino acids. Per the germline V gene, CDR1 is MNHEY and CDR2 is SVGAGI. Trimming removed 2 bases from V and 8 bases from J; junction bases left unmatched: 6. CDR3: CASSYLRQGDSPLHF. CDR3 bases: TGTGCCAGCAGTTACCTTAGACAGGGCGATTCACCCCTCCACTTT.

The chain carries TRBV11-3 and TRBJ2-1, with 10 bases matching TRBD2. Germline CDR1 is SGHNT and CDR2 is YENEEA. With V trimmed by 0 bases and J by 3 bases, 5 bases remained unmatched. CDR3 length: 17 residues. The CDR3 bases are TGTGCCAGCAGCTTAGATCCGGCTAGCGGGGGCTACAATGAGCAGTTCTTC. It is translated as CASSLDPASGGYNEQFF.

The rearrangement uses TRBV9 and TRBJ1-4; D is unclear. V lost 4 bases, J lost 7 bases, and 17 bases lay in between. The germline gives CDR1 SGDLS, CDR2 YYNGEE. The length of the CDR3 is 15 residues. Here the CDR3 reads CASSLAGVDSEKLFF. CDR3 bases: TGTGCCAGCAGCCTCGCCGGGGTGGATAGTGAAAAACTGTTTTTT.

CDR3 sequence: CATSRDLAISGNTIYF. In DNA, the CDR3 is TGTGCCACCAGCAGAGATTTGGCCATCTCTGGAAACACCATATATTTT. The J gene is TRBJ1-3, the V gene TRBV15; D gene unclear. The V end was cut by 0 bases, the J end by 0 bases, with 9 bases between. The germline V gene encodes CDR1 LNHNV and CDR2 YYDKDF (reference sequence). The CDR3 consists of 16 residues.

The genes are TRBV12-3 or TRBV12-4 and TRBJ1-2, with D possibly being TRBD1 (5 bases). The ends were cut back, 1 base at V and 7 bases at J, with 10 bases in the middle. This CDR3 comprises 13 residues. Written as DNA, the CDR3 is TGTGCCAGCAGTTTAGTCAGGGAGGGTGGCTACACCTTC. Encoded protein: CASSLVREGGYTF.

J is TRBJ2-7 and V is TRBV3-1 (or the pseudogene TRBV3-2), with TRBD1 identical over 7 bases. The CDR3 length is 16 residues. Germline CDR1 and CDR2: LGHDT and YNNKEL (reference sequence). V trimming: 4 bases; J trimming: 0 bases; junction bases outside the gene matches: 9. CDR3: CASSLFTGAASYEQYF. In nucleotides, the CDR3 is TGTGCCAGCAGCCTCTTCACAGGGGCCGCCTCCTACGAGCAGTACTTC.

A remark on this clone: Other DNA sequences in the same sample also yield this CDR3. The rearrangement links TRBV7-9 to TRBJ1-1; D remains ambiguous. Germline V gene data show CDR1 as SEHNR and CDR2 as FQNEAQ (reference sequence). The CDR3 length is 13 residues. The germline V and J ends were trimmed by 1 base and 5 bases, with 8 bases remaining between them. The CDR3 region has the DNA TGTGCCAGCAGCTTAGAGGGCGGGACTGAAGCTTTCTTT. Protein product: CASSLEGGTEAFF.

The CDR3 DNA sequence: TGTGCCAGCTCACCGGGACAGGGGGCTTACGAGCAGTACTTC. Protein product: CASSPGQGAYEQYF. J is TRBJ2-7 and V is TRBV18; 12 nucleotides line up with TRBD1. The germline gives CDR1 KGHSH, CDR2 LQKENI. V lost 3 bases and J lost 4; bases outside the gene matches: 1. This CDR3 is 14 amino acids long.

The chain uses TRBV6-5 and TRBJ2-7; 7 positions agree with TRBD2. Germline lookup yields CDR1 MNHEY and CDR2 SVGAGI. Trimming at V came to 8 bases and at J to 6 bases, leaving 10 bases not matched to a gene. The CDR3 loop spans 13 amino acids. CDR3 region: CASAMGGFFEQYF. CDR3 DNA sequence: TGTGCCAGCGCAATGGGAGGGTTCTTCGAGCAGTACTTC.

This rearrangement joins TRBV5-6 to TRBJ2-7; possible D gene TRBD1, 5 bases. The ends were cut back, 0 bases at V and 3 bases at J, with 10 bases in the middle. The CDR3 runs 14 residues. Germline-derived CDR1 and CDR2 are SGHDT and YYEEEE. The CDR3 protein is CASSLEQGFYEQYF. CDR3 in DNA: TGTGCCAGCAGCTTGGAGCAGGGCTTCTACGAGCAGTACTTC. The whole variable domain, remainder taken from reference TRBV5-6 and TRBJ2-7, is DAGVTQSPTHLIKTRGQQVTLRCSPKSGHDTVSWYQQALGQGPQFIFQYYEEEERQRGNFPDRFSGHQFPNYSSELNVNALLLGDSALYLCASSLEQGFYEQYFGPGTRLTVT.

The CDR3: CASSHTGTSGRPGNEQFF. In DNA, the CDR3 is TGTGCCAGCAGCCATACAGGGACTAGCGGGAGGCCGGGGAATGAGCAGTTCTTC. The chain combines TRBV3-1 (or the pseudogene TRBV3-2) with TRBJ2-1, with 15 bases that match TRBD2. The junction had 10 bases not matched to a gene; V was cut back by 3 bases and J by 7 bases. This CDR3 spans 18 amino acids. From germline, CDR1 is LGHDT and CDR2 YNNKEL (reference sequence).

The V gene is TRBV29-1, the J gene TRBJ2-1; D might be TRBD1 (6 bases). Trimming cost V 3 bases and J 5 bases, with 8 bases left between them. Germline CDR1 reads SQVTM; CDR2 reads ANQGSEA. The CDR3 loop spans 12 amino acids. In DNA form, the CDR3 reads TGCAGCGTTGAGGGACACGACAATGAGCAGTTCTTC. Protein product: CSVEGHDNEQFF.

This rearrangement joins TRBV5-1 to TRBJ2-1; D gene ambiguous. The germline V gene has CDR1 SGHRS and CDR2 YFSETQ. CDR3 length equals 15 residues. V gave up 0 bases and J gave up 0 bases, with 7 bases separating them. The CDR3 DNA reads as TGCGCCAGCAGCTTGGTAATGAGCTCCTACAATGAGCAGTTCTTC. Protein: CASSLVMSSYNEQFF.

The chain uses TRBV4-2 and TRBJ2-1; the match to TRBD2 covers 12 bases. V gave up 3 bases and J gave up 5 bases; unmatched junction bases: 8. Per the germline V gene, CDR1 is LGHNA and CDR2 is YNFKEQ. The CDR3 is made up of 17 amino acids. CDR3 bases: TGTGCCAGCAGCCACGACCGACTAGCGGGGGACCACAATGAGCAGTTCTTC. Amino acid sequence: CASSHDRLAGDHNEQFF.

This clone was seen many times. The V call is TRBV7-3, the J call TRBJ2-3; TRBD2 aligns across 8 bases. CDR3 size: 15 residues. The ends lost 5 bases at V and 1 base at J; junction bases unmatched: 5. Looked up from germline, CDR1 is SGHTA and CDR2 is FQGTGA. As DNA, the CDR3 is TGTGCCAGCAGCCCGCGGGGGGCCCGCACAGATACGCAGTATTTT. This sequence encodes CASSPRGARTDTQYF.

This clone was observed a single time. CDR3 DNA: TGTGCCAGCAGTTTTACTGTCCAGGGGGCTGTCGACAATGAGCAGTTCTTC. Encoded protein: CASSFTVQGAVDNEQFF. The chain joins TRBV2 to TRBJ2-1; 8 bases are shared with TRBD1. The CDR3 runs 17 residues. The J segment lost 5 bases and the V segment lost 5 bases, leaving 14 bases of the junction unmatched. Per the germline V gene, CDR1 is SNHLY and CDR2 is FYNNEI.

In this sample, this clone turned up a few times. The rearrangement uses TRBV5-1 and TRBJ2-7; 7 bases match TRBD1. The CDR3 totals 17 residues. V shed 0 bases and J 3 bases; nucleotides not matched to a gene: 12. In germline, CDR1 is SGHRS, CDR2 YFSETQ. The CDR3 region is CASSLGKATGFVYEQYF. The CDR3 nucleotides read TGCGCCAGCAGCTTGGGGAAGGCGACAGGGTTCGTCTACGAGCAGTACTTC.

The chain employs TRBV6-4 and TRBJ2-3, with D perhaps TRBD2 (7 bases). CDR3 length: 14 residues. The V end lost 6 bases, the J end lost 4 bases, and 14 bases lay between the germline ends. The germline V gene has CDR1 MRHNA and CDR2 SNTAGT. The CDR3 reads CASSDRGAPDTQYF. CDR3 DNA: TGTGCCAGCAGCGACCGGGGGGCCCCAGATACGCAGTATTTT.

This sequence joins TRBV3-1 (or the pseudogene TRBV3-2) and TRBJ1-2; TRBD1 aligns across 8 bases. Trimming took 4 bases from V and 0 from J; bases not matched to a gene: 4. The CDR3 extends over 15 amino acids. Germline-derived CDR1 and CDR2 are LGHDT and YNNKEL (reference sequence). The CDR3 reads CASSLGTGANYGYTF. The CDR3 coding sequence is TGTGCCAGCAGCCTCGGGACAGGAGCTAACTATGGCTACACCTTC.

The V gene is TRBV28, the J gene TRBJ1-5, with a tentative D call TRBD1 (6 bases). V was shortened by 7 bases and J by 4 bases, with 14 bases between the two germline ends. Germline CDR1 and CDR2: MDHEN and SYDVKM. This CDR3 region has 14 residues. The DNA for the CDR3 is TGTGCCAGCACCGCGGCCCAGGGGAATCAGCCCCAGCATTTT. This codes for CASTAAQGNQPQHF.

The CDR3 protein is CASSLTGLNTEAFF. The DNA for the CDR3 is TGTGCCAGCAGCCTGACAGGGTTGAACACTGAAGCTTTCTTT. The chain has TRBV27 and TRBJ1-1; 7 bases align to TRBD1. This CDR3 is built from 14 residues. Germline values: CDR1 MNHEY, CDR2 SMNVEV (reference sequence). The J segment lost 0 bases and the V segment lost 6 bases, leaving 4 bases of the junction unmatched.